Below, 12 T cell receptor beta chains from the same sample are listed, as sequenced in a study of persistence of HIV-infected CD4 T cells. This was the immunoSEQ version 4 assay in survey mode. Profiling relied on immunoSEQ multiplex PCR, and the TCRdb table lists in-frame clones only, not all of them. Counted here are roughly 41,000 clones, 80% to 90% occurring once; the ten biggest clones make up 1.3%. Cells were stimulated nonspecifically with anti-CD3/anti-CD28 magnetic beads. CD4+ T cells upregulating both CD40 ligand and CD69 were sorted as responding cells. Antigens for these TCRs are unknown. Material: CD4+ T cells sorted from PBMCs after roughly 18-hour stimulation, obtained from a patient who received antiretroviral therapy. These receptors all come from an adult man with HIV who was CMV-seropositive.

CDR3 in DNA: TGTGCCACCAGCAGAGATCGTATTAGTAATGAGCAGTTCTTC. Translation gives CATSRDRISNEQFF. The chain combines TRBV15 with TRBJ2-1; D call uncertain. CDR1 is LNHNV and CDR2 is YYDKDF in the germline V gene (reference sequence). Trimming stripped 0 bases from V and 7 bases from J, with 10 bases between. CDR3 size: 14 residues.

The gene calls are TRBV3-1 (or the pseudogene TRBV3-2) and TRBJ1-3, with D possibly matching TRBD1 (5 bases). The germline V gene encodes CDR1 LGHDT and CDR2 YNNKEL (reference sequence). The CDR3 runs to 17 residues. Trimming left V 0 bases short and J 7 bases short, with 19 bases between. The CDR3 DNA reads as TGTGCCAGCAGCCAAGAACGGGGCAGGGATTGGAGGAACACCATATATTTT. It translates to CASSQERGRDWRNTIYF.

The chain carries TRBV2 and TRBJ1-2; 9 bases match TRBD1. The CDR3 is 13 residues long. The germline V gene encodes CDR1 SNHLY and CDR2 FYNNEI. V was clipped by 4 bases and J by 8 bases; unmatched bases: 5. Here the CDR3 reads CASSAWTGEGYTF. CDR3 sequence (DNA): TGTGCCAGCAGTGCATGGACAGGGGAGGGCTACACCTTC.

The chain couples TRBV10-3 to TRBJ2-1, with unresolved D. This CDR3 is 11 amino acids long. Trimming left V 10 bases short and J 10 bases short, with 14 bases between. Germline V CDR1 and CDR2: ENHRY, SYGVKD. The CDR3: CATGSGVEQFF. The CDR3 DNA reads as TGTGCCACGGGCTCGGGCGTCGAGCAGTTCTTC.

The V gene is TRBV4-1, the J gene TRBJ2-1; D ambiguous. The germline V gene has CDR1 MGHRA and CDR2 YSYEKL. V lost 0 bases to trimming and J lost 8 bases, with 8 bases between them. The CDR3 runs 13 residues. This chain's CDR3 is CASSQDQRYEQFF. The CDR3 DNA is TGCGCCAGCAGCCAAGATCAGAGATATGAGCAGTTCTTC.

The genes are TRBV27 and TRBJ1-4; TRBD1 matches 11 bases. The CDR3 has 16 amino acids. Unmatched junction bases numbered 9, after V lost 6 bases and J lost 6 bases. Germline CDR1 is MNHEY and CDR2 is SMNVEV (reference sequence). Written as DNA, the CDR3 is TGTGCCAGCAGCTCCGGGACAGGGGGTTCCTATGAAAAACTGTTTTTT. Translation: CASSSGTGGSYEKLFF.

CDR3 sequence reads: CASGQGYTEAFF. As DNA, the CDR3 is TGTGCCAGTGGACAGGGGTACACTGAAGCTTTCTTT. V gene TRBV3-1 (or the pseudogene TRBV3-2) combines with J gene TRBJ1-1; TRBD1 matches 9 bases. Germline-derived CDR1 and CDR2 are LGHDT and YNNKEL (reference sequence). The CDR3 has 12 amino acids. With 9 bases clipped from V and 3 bases from J, the junction kept 2 bases outside the gene matches.

This chain links TRBV18 with TRBJ2-3; the match to TRBD1 covers 7 bases. The length of the CDR3 is 17 residues. J lost 1 base, V lost 4 bases, and 11 bases had no gene match. Germline V CDR1 and CDR2: KGHSH, LQKENI. The CDR3 is CASSRTRQGTGTDTQYF. CDR3 in DNA: TGTGCCAGCTCACGCACACGACAGGGAACCGGCACAGATACGCAGTATTTT.

The V call is TRBV27, the J call TRBJ1-2; 9 bases line up with TRBD1. The CDR3 is made up of 16 amino acids. Germline lookup yields CDR1 MNHEY and CDR2 SMNVEV (reference sequence). Trimming removed 6 bases from V and 6 bases from J; junction bases left unmatched: 14. CDR3 in DNA: TGTGCCAGCAGGTCTAAAACTCCGGGACAGGGTAATGGCTACACCTTC. It translates to CASRSKTPGQGNGYTF.

The CDR3 nucleotides are TGTGCCAGCAGTGAAACGTCCTACGAGCAGTACTTC. Translating it yields CASSETSYEQYF. The chain links TRBV2 to TRBJ2-7; D unresolved. Trimming took off 2 bases at V and 1 base at J, with 3 bases between the two ends. The CDR3 sequence is 12 residues long. CDR1 and CDR2 from the germline V gene are SNHLY and FYNNEI.

The V and J genes are TRBV5-4 and TRBJ2-1; D unresolved. Looked up from germline, CDR1 is SGHNT and CDR2 is YYREEE (reference sequence). The CDR3 covers 14 residues. Trimming shortened V by 4 bases and J by 7 bases, and 15 bases separated the two germline ends. The CDR3 bases are TGTGCCAGCAGCCGCGGTCCATTGAGAAATGAGCAGTTCTTC. Its translation is CASSRGPLRNEQFF.

The V gene is TRBV5-1, the J gene TRBJ2-2, with 8 bases lining up with TRBD2. V trimming: 4 bases; J trimming: 5 bases; junction bases outside the gene matches: 4. This CDR3 region has 14 residues. CDR1 SGHRS and CDR2 YFSETQ come from the germline V gene. CDR3 sequence (DNA): TGCGCCAGCAGCCCTGTAGCGGGGACCGGGGAGCTGTTTTTT. Encoded protein: CASSPVAGTGELFF. The whole variable domain, remainder taken from reference TRBV5-1 and TRBJ2-2, is KAGVTQTPRYLIKTRGQQVTLSCSPISGHRSVSWYQQTPGQGLQFLFEYFSETQRNKGNFPGRFSGRQFSNSRSEMNVSTLELGDSALYLCASSPVAGTGELFFGEGSRLTVL.